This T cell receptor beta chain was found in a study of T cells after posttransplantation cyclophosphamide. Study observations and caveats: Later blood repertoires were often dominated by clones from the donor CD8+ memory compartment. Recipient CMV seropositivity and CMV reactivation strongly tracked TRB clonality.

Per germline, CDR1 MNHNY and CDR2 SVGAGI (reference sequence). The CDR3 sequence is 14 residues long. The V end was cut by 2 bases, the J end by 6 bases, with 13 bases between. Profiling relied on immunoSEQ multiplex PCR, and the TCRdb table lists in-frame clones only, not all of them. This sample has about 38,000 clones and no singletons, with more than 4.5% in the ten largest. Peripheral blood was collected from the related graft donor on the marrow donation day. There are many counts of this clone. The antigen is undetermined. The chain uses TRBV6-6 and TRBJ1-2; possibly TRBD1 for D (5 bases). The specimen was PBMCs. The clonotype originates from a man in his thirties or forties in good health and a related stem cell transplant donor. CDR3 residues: CASSYRRDDDGYTF. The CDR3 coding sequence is TGTGCCAGCAGTTACCGCAGGGATGACGATGGCTACACCTTC.